This T cell receptor beta chain emerged from a study of blood T cell repertoires in COVID-19. Under the authors' procedure: Amplifying reference gene primers gave estimates of nucleated cell counts. The table came from immunoSEQ multiplex PCR; TCRdb's copy has only in-frame clones and leaves some out. That table furnishes V, J and clone size, whereas the DNA furnished D and trimming. The sample lists about 290,000 clones; roughly nine tenths were seen once. Germline V gene lookup returns CDR1 SGHDN and CDR2 FVKESK. The CDR3 totals 17 residues. V was pared by 1 base and J by 8 bases, with 15 bases of the junction left unmatched.

The clonotype comes from a woman aged 25 to 39 with COVID-19, enrolled during active disease. The material sequenced was peripheral blood. V is TRBV14 and J is TRBJ1-2; 8 bases agree with TRBD1. CDR3 nucleotide sequence: TGTGCCAGCAGCCAAGGGGGGGTCCGGACAGGGCTACAAGGCTACACCTTC. This sequence encodes CASSQGGVRTGLQGYTF.